Listed below are T cell receptor beta chains from one sample, sequenced in a study of T cells in Graves' hyperthyroidism and ophthalmopathy. MiXCR, run by TCRdb on the multiplex PCR reads, gives a single entry per CDR3 protein. This sample has 250,000 to 300,000 distinct CDR3 sequences, with more than 15% found just once. Sequences were obtained from blood. Source of these receptors: a woman aged 60 to 75 with Graves' ophthalmopathy. CDR3s include the opening cysteine and the closing phenylalanine or tryptophan. A D gene is named only where the DNA matches it firmly. Rows give clone size only sometimes, using once, few, many, or a class for an expanded clone.

TRBJ1-3	TRBD1	TRBV12-3/TRBV12-4	few	TGTGCCAGCAGTTTGATAACAGGGGGAACTGGAAACACCATATATTTT	CASSLITGGTGNTIYF
TRBJ2-3	.	TRBV11-2	many	TGTGCCAGCAGCTTAGGACAGGCTGTGGGATCGCAGTATTTT	CASSLGQAVGSQYF
TRBJ2-5	TRBD1	TRBV18	.	TGTGCCAGCTCACCGGGACAGGGGGCGAGGGAGACCCAGTACTTC	CASSPGQGARETQYF
TRBJ2-7	.	TRBV7-2	many	TGTGCCAGCAGCTTGAGCGCGACAGAGACCTACGAGCAGTACTTC	CASSLSATETYEQYF
TRBJ2-7	TRBD2	TRBV9	.	TGTGCCAGCAGCCAGGGGACTAGCGGGGAGGCCCTATCCTACGAGCAGTACTTC	CASSQGTSGEALSYEQYF
TRBJ1-1	.	TRBV4-2	many	TGTGCCAGCAGCCCCTTTGGGGTAATCGCTGAAGCTTTCTTT	CASSPFGVIAEAFF
TRBJ2-5	.	TRBV5-1	many	TGCGCCAGCAGCTTGGATACAGGCAGGCCACTTTCCCAGTACTTC	CASSLDTGRPLSQYF
TRBJ1-2	TRBD1	TRBV28	once	TGTGCCAGCGGACAGGGTCCGGGCGGCTACACCTTC	CASGQGPGGYTF
TRBJ2-2	TRBD2	TRBV6-1	few	TGTGCCAGCAGGCCACCGGGACTAGCGGGGGCCGGGGAGCTGTTTTTT	CASRPPGLAGAGELFF
TRBJ2-7	.	TRBV4-1	many	TGCGCCAGCAGCCAAGAAAATGGGGGGTTCTCCTACGAGCAGTACTTC	CASSQENGGFSYEQYF
TRBJ2-3	TRBD2	TRBV27	many	TGTACCAGCAGGAGCCTAGGGACTAGCGGGAACACAGATACGCAGTATTTT	CTSRSLGTSGNTDTQYF
TRBJ1-1	.	TRBV6-2/TRBV6-3	few	TGTGCCAGCAGTTCCGGGCCCTTACTGGGAGCTTTCTTT	CASSSGPLLGAFF
TRBJ2-1	.	TRBV4-3	.	TGCGCCAGCAGCCAAGACGCCAGGATCTACAATGAGCAGTTCTTC	CASSQDARIYNEQFF
TRBJ2-5	TRBD2	TRBV10-2	.	TGCGCCAGCAGTAGAAGCGGGGGGGGACAAGAGACCCAGTACTTC	CASSRSGGGQETQYF
TRBJ2-1	TRBD2	TRBV20-1	few	TGCAGTGCTAGTCGGACTAGCTCCAATGAGCAGTTCTTC	CSASRTSSNEQFF
TRBJ1-6	TRBD1	TRBV7-3	few	TGTGCCAGCAGCCCCTACGGGACAGAAAATTCACCCCTCCACTTT	CASSPYGTENSPLHF
TRBJ2-7	TRBD1	TRBV7-9	.	TGTGCCAGCAGCTCCGCCGGGACAGGGTATTCCTACGAGCAGTACTTC	CASSSAGTGYSYEQYF
TRBJ2-5	.	TRBV11-2	many	TGTGCCAGCAGCTTTGGCCGCGGTTTTGGAGAGACCCAGTACTTC	CASSFGRGFGETQYF
TRBJ2-5	.	TRBV11-1	many	TGTGCCAGCAGCTTTGGCCCAGGGAGACTCCAAGAGACCCAGTACTTC	CASSFGPGRLQETQYF
TRBJ1-5	TRBD1	TRBV7-8	few	TGTGCCAGCAGCTTAGCGCGCGAAAGCAGGGGGCTCAATCAGCCCCAGCATTTT	CASSLARESRGLNQPQHF
TRBJ2-7	TRBD2	TRBV20-1	few	TGCAGTGTTCAACCTAGCGGTCTATTAGAGCAGTACTTC	CSVQPSGLLEQYF
TRBJ2-1	TRBD2	TRBV11-2	many	TGTGCCAGCAGCGTCCAACCGCCGGGACTAGTATACAATGAGCAGTTCTTC	CASSVQPPGLVYNEQFF
TRBJ1-2	.	TRBV18	few	TGTGCCAGCTCACGGTCGGGGGGGACTCTCTATGGCTACACCTTC	CASSRSGGTLYGYTF
TRBJ2-7	.	TRBV20-1	many	TGCAGTGTTGCCATGAACTCCTACGAGCAGTACTTC	CSVAMNSYEQYF
TRBJ1-1	TRBD1	TRBV6-1	many	TGTGCCAGCAGTTACGGAGAGACAGGGGTTATGTACTCTAGCACTGAAGCTTTCTTT	CASSYGETGVMYSSTEAFF
TRBJ2-1	.	TRBV25-1	few	TGTGCCAGCAGTGATCCCGGGCCTAATGGCGGTGAGCAGTTCTTC	CASSDPGPNGGEQFF
TRBJ1-1	.	TRBV28	many	TGTGCCAGCACCTCACGAGCCCGTGAAGCTTTCTTT	CASTSRAREAFF
TRBJ2-1	TRBD2	TRBV28	many	TGTGCCAGCCGGACTAGCGGGAATAGTGAGCAGTTCTTC	CASRTSGNSEQFF
TRBJ1-1	.	TRBV12-3/TRBV12-4	few	TGTGCCAGCACCACTACAGTGAACACTGAAGCTTTCTTT	CASTTTVNTEAFF
TRBJ2-7	.	TRBV6-5	.	TGTGCCAGCAGTTATTCCGGGCCCCGGGGCGAGCAGTACTTC	CASSYSGPRGEQYF
TRBJ1-5	.	TRBV20-1	many	TGCAGTGCTAGAGACCGCGTTCTCACAGGGAACCAGCCCCAGCATTTT	CSARDRVLTGNQPQHF
TRBJ2-2	.	TRBV28	many	TGTGCCAGCAGTCCGCAATTAGGGAACACCGGGGAGCTGTTTTTT	CASSPQLGNTGELFF
TRBJ1-5	TRBD1	TRBV19	few	TGTGCCAGTAGGACAGGGGGCGGCTGGAATCAGCCCCAGCATTTT	CASRTGGGWNQPQHF